This passage covers 5 T cell receptor beta chains from one sample sequenced in a study of shared clonotypes between healthy human individuals. Assay used: immunoSEQ multiplex PCR; TCRdb lists only in-frame clones, some missing. The sample carries approximately 350,000 clones, approximately 97% recorded once. The sample taken for sequencing was memory CD8+ T cells sorted from blood. Stated subset: CD45RO+ cells pooled with CCR7-negative TemRA cells. These receptors all stem from a man in his thirties or forties in good health.

The rearrangement joins TRBV18 to TRBJ1-1; no firm D call. The V gene lost 1 base and the J gene lost 3 bases, with 15 bases spanning the gap. Germline CDR1 is KGHSH and CDR2 is LQKENI. The CDR3 has 16 amino acids. The CDR3 spells CASSPRPGSYYTEAFF. The CDR3 DNA reads as TGTGCCAGCTCACCACGGCCGGGGAGTTATTACACTGAAGCTTTCTTT.

The V call is TRBV27, the J call TRBJ2-7, with 7 bases fitting TRBD2. The CDR3 runs 15 residues. After removal of 6 bases from V and 2 bases from J, the junction contained 10 bases not matched to a gene. Germline V CDR1 and CDR2: MNHEY, SMNVEV (reference sequence). This CDR3 is CASSPPGRGPYEQYF. In DNA, the CDR3 is TGTGCCAGCAGCCCACCGGGGAGGGGTCCCTACGAGCAGTACTTC.

V and J are TRBV6-4 and TRBJ2-7, with D possibly being TRBD2 (5 bases). CDR1 is MRHNA, CDR2 SNTAGT, per germline. Trimming took off 2 bases at V and 0 bases at J, with 8 bases between the two ends. The CDR3 is 14 amino acids. The CDR3 here is CASSDGGSSYEQYF. In nucleotides, the CDR3 is TGTGCCAGCAGTGACGGAGGTAGCTCCTACGAGCAGTACTTC.

The chain links TRBV6-1 to TRBJ2-1, with D perhaps TRBD1 (5 bases). CDR3 length: 16 amino acids. Germline assignment: CDR1 MNHNS and CDR2 SASEGT. V lost 2 bases and J 3 bases, leaving 14 bases between the germline ends. The chain's CDR3 is CASSEPFRQSYNEQFF. The CDR3 DNA reads TGTGCCAGCAGTGAACCGTTCCGACAGAGCTACAATGAGCAGTTCTTC.

This chain joins TRBV9 and TRBJ2-7; the D call may be TRBD1 or TRBD2 (5 bases each). The CDR3 is made up of 17 amino acids. V lost 0 bases and J 1 base, leaving 17 bases between the germline ends. Germline loops: CDR1 SGDLS, CDR2 YYNGEE. The CDR3 here is CASSVGLGLARSYEQYF. CDR3 coding DNA: TGTGCCAGCAGCGTAGGGTTGGGGCTAGCTCGGTCCTACGAGCAGTACTTC.